The clone carrying this T cell receptor beta chain was observed at least ten times. The data are from a study of read filtering for tumor transcriptome and immune sequencing. Germline V gene lookup returns CDR1 MNHEY and CDR2 SVGEGT. Trimming took 5 bases from V and 9 from J, leaving 19 bases between them. This CDR3 is built from 14 residues. The library was built from around 380 ng RNA with molecular barcoded adaptors for alpha/delta and beta/gamma chains. TCRdb recomputed calls from the reads with MiXCR, one row per CDR3 protein. The sample has around 58,000 distinct CDR3 sequences; about 15% are singletons.

The V call is TRBV6-2 or TRBV6-3, the J call TRBJ1-2, with TRBD1 as a possible D gene (5 bases). The sequenced sample consisted of a population of CD138-negative cells sorted from bone marrow. The receptor comes from a donor at least 40 years old with multiple myeloma. CDR3 nucleotide sequence: TGTGCCAGCAGTCCCTCCGGGACCTTCCTACGCTACACCTTC. This codes for CASSPSGTFLRYTF.